These T cell receptor beta chains were read from a single sample in a study of blood T cell repertoires in COVID-19. Assay used: immunoSEQ multiplex PCR; TCRdb lists only in-frame clones, some missing. The sample holds about 180,000 clones; 70% to 90% are singletons and the top ten take roughly 9.8%. The source material was peripheral blood. The receptors originated from a woman older than 75 with acute or convalescent COVID-19. Both conserved end residues are part of each CDR3. The D gene is left open where the match is weak. Clone size is stated in some rows and not others, as once, few, many or a class when expanded.

j_call d_call clone_size v_call cdr3_nt cdr3_aa
TRBJ1-6 . . TRBV19 TGTGCCAGCAACAGTCAGACAAGCTCCTATAATTCACCCCTCCACTTT CASNSQTSSYNSPLHF
TRBJ2-5 TRBD2 . TRBV5-4 TGTGCCAGCAGCTTGGGACTAGCGGGAGTTGGAAAGACCCAGTACTTC CASSLGLAGVGKTQYF
TRBJ2-3 TRBD1 few TRBV2 TGTGCCAGCAGTGGGGACAGCATCCTCACAGATACGCAGTATTTT CASSGDSILTDTQYF
TRBJ1-5 . . TRBV5-5 TGTGCCAGCAGCTTGGCCGTGGGTGCGGGCCAGCCCCAGCATTTT CASSLAVGAGQPQHF
TRBJ2-3 . . TRBV7-2 TGTGCCAGCAGCTCCGGGACTGACCGCCGTCGGCAGTATTTT CASSSGTDRRRQYF
TRBJ1-5 . . TRBV7-8 TGTGCCAGCAGCCCCTCCAGCCCCCACAGATTTAGCAATCAGCCCCAGCATTTT CASSPSSPHRFSNQPQHF
TRBJ2-1 . . TRBV19 TGTGCCAGTAGTATAGCGGGAGCCAACTACAATGAGCAGTTCTTC CASSIAGANYNEQFF
TRBJ2-7 . . TRBV5-6 TGTGCCAGCAGCACCGACAAAATCCCCTACGAGCAGTACTTC CASSTDKIPYEQYF
TRBJ1-1 TRBD1 . TRBV25-1 TGTGCCACCCCAGCCCCGACAGGGAGAGCTTTCTTT CATPAPTGRAFF
TRBJ2-1 TRBD2 . TRBV7-9 TGTGCCAGCAGCTCAGCCCCGGGGGGCAATGAGCAGTTCTTC CASSSAPGGNEQFF
TRBJ2-7 TRBD1 . TRBV5-1 TGCGCCAGCAGCTTAAACAGGGGCTCAGTCTCCTACGAGCAGTACTTC CASSLNRGSVSYEQYF
TRBJ1-1 . few TRBV5-1 TGCGCCAGCAGCTTGGGGCAGGGCGAGAACACTGAAGCTTTCTTT CASSLGQGENTEAFF
TRBJ2-1 . few TRBV12-3/TRBV12-4 TGTGCCAGCAGTTTGCAGGGTTGGGATGAGCAGTTCTTC CASSLQGWDEQFF
TRBJ2-5 . . TRBV3-1/TRBV3-2 TGTGCCAGCAGCCTAGTAGCGGTCGAGCGTAGAGAGACCCAGTACTTC CASSLVAVERRETQYF
TRBJ1-2 TRBD1 once TRBV3-1/TRBV3-2 TGTGCCAGCAGCTGGGGACAGGGGGCCTATGGCTACACCTTC CASSWGQGAYGYTF
TRBJ2-1 . . TRBV24-1 TGTGCCACCAGTGATTTGAATTCAGGCAGGGATGAGCAGTTCTTC CATSDLNSGRDEQFF
TRBJ2-3 . . TRBV7-9 TGTGCCAGCAGCGCATCTAGCGCGGACGCAGATACGCAGTATTTT CASSASSADADTQYF
TRBJ2-7 . . TRBV5-6 TGTGCCAGCAGCTTTTCGACAGCCCTCTACGAGCAGTACTTC CASSFSTALYEQYF
TRBJ2-3 TRBD2 . TRBV7-9 TGTGCCAGCAGCTCGACTAGCAGACGCACAGATACGCAGTATTTT CASSSTSRRTDTQYF
TRBJ1-6 TRBD1 few TRBV5-4 TGTGCCAGCAGCTTGGGGACAGGGAGGAATTCACCCCTCCACTTT CASSLGTGRNSPLHF
TRBJ2-7 . . TRBV27 TGTGCCAGCAGTTCTCCAGGGAGGGGGTACGAGCAGTACTTC CASSSPGRGYEQYF
TRBJ1-5 . . TRBV7-9 TGTGCCAGCAGCTTAGCCGCGGGGACTGGCCAGCCCCAGCATTTT CASSLAAGTGQPQHF
TRBJ2-3 TRBD2 . TRBV5-1 TGCGCCAGCGCGACGGGACTAGCGGGGGGATCAGATACGCAGTATTTT CASATGLAGGSDTQYF
TRBJ2-1 TRBD2 . TRBV5-1 TGCGCCAGCAGACTAGGACTAGCGGGAAGGTACGGTGAGCAGTTCTTC CASRLGLAGRYGEQFF
TRBJ1-4 . . TRBV28 TGTGCCAGCAGTTTATCCACTATCGCAACTAATGAAAAACTGTTTTTT CASSLSTIATNEKLFF
TRBJ2-7 . few TRBV4-3 TGCGCCAGCAGCCAGGGCCGTCAGGGCTGGCTGTACTTC CASSQGRQGWLYF
TRBJ1-3 . few TRBV7-9 TGTGCCAGCAGCTTAGTAGGGGGAAGAAGAAACACCATATATTTT CASSLVGGRRNTIYF
TRBJ2-7 TRBD1 . TRBV5-4 TGTGCCAGCAGCCCGGGACAGTCCTACGAGCAGTACTTC CASSPGQSYEQYF